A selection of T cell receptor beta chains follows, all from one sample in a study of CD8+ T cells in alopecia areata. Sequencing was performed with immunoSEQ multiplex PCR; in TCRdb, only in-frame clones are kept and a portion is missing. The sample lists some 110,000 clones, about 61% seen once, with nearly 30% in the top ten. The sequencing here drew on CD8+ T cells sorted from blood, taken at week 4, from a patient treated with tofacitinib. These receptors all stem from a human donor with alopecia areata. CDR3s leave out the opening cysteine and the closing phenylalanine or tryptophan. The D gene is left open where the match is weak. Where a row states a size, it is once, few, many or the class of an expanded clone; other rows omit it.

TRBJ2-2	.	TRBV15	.	ATSIPFGELF
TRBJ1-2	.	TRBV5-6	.	ASSLGAAVYYGYT
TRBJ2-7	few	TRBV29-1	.	SVTTPLTGDEQY
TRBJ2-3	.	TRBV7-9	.	ASSSGAAVIADTQY
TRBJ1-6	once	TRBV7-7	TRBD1	ASSTDRGDSPLH
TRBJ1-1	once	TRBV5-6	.	ASSLKGHLRNTEAF
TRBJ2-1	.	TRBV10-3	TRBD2	AISDPGTSGLNEQF
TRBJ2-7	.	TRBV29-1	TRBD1	SVELGQGQEQY
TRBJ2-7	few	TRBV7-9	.	ASSLPASYEQY
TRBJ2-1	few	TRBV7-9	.	ASSLERTVSFFEQF
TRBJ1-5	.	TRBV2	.	ASSEFGNQPQH
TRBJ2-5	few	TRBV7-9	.	ASSHSGASETQY
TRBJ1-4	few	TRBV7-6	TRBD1	ASSFGQVEKLF
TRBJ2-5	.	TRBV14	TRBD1	ASSQDWWDREETQY
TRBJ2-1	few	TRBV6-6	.	ASSWGTHEQF
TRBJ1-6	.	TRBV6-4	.	ASSDSPGQSGSPLH
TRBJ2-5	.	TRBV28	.	ASTSNGVIQETQY
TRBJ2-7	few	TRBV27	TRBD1	ASSPRQGLLYEQY